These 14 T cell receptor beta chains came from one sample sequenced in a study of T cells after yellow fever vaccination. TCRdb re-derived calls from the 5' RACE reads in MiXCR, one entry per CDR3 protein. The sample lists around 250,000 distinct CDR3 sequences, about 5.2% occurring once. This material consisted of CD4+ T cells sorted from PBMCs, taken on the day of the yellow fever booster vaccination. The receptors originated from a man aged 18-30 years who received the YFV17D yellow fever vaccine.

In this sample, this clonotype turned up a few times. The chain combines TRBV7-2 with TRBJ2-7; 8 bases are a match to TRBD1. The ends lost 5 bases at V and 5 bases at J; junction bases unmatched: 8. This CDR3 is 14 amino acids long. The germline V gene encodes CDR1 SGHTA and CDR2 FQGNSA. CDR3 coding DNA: TGTGCCAGCAGCCCAGGGGGCAGGTCGCACGAGCAGTACTTC. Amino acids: CASSPGGRSHEQYF.

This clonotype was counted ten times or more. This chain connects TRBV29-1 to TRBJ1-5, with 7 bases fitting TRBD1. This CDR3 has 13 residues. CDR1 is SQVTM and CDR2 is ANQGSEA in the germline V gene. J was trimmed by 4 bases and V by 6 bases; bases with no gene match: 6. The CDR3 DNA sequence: TGCAGCGTCGCTGGGACAGCTAATCAGCCCCAGCATTTT. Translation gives CSVAGTANQPQHF.

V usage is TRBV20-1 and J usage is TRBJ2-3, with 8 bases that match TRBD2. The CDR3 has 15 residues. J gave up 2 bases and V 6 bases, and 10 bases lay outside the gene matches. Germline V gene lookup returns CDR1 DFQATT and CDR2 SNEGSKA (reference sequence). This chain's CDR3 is CSAWVGSGVTDTQYF. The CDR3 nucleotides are TGCAGTGCCTGGGTGGGTAGCGGGGTCACAGATACGCAGTATTTT.

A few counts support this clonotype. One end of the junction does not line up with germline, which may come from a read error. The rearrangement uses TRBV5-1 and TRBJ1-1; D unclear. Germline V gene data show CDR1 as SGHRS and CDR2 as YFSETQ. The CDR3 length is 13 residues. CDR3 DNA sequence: TGCGCCAGCAGCTTGACCACAGCCACTGAAGCCTTCTTT. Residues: CASSLTTATEAFF.

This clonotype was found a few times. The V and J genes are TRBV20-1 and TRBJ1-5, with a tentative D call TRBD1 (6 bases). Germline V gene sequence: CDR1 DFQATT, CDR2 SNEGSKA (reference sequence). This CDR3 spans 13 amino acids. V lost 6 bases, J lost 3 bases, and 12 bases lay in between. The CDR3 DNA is TGCAGTGCGGTCGGGACACCCAATCAGCCCCAGCATTTT. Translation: CSAVGTPNQPQHF.

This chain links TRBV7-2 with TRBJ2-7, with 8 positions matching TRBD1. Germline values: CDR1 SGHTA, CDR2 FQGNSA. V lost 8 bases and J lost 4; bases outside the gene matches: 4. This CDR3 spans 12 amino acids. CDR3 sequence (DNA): TGTGCCAGCGGGGACAGGTTATACGAGCAGTACTTC. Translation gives CASGDRLYEQYF. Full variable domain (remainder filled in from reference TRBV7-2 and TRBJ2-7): GAGVSQSPSNKVTEKGKDVELRCDPISGHTALYWYRQSLGQGLEFLIYFQGNSAPDKSGLPSDRFSAERTGGSVSTLTIQRTQQEDSAVYLCASGDRLYEQYFGPGTRLTVT.

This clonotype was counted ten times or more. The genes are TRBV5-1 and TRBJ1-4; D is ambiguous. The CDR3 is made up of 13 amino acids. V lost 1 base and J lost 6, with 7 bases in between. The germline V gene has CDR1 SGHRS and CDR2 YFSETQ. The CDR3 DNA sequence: TGCGCCAGCAGCTTGAATGGGGATGAAAAACTGTTTTTT. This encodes CASSLNGDEKLFF.

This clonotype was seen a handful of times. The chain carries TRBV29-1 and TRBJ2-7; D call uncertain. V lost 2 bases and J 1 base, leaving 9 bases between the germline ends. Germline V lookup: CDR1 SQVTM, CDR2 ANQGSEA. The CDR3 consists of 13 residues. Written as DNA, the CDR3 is TGCAGCGTTGAAACGGACCTTTCCTACGAGCAGTACTTC. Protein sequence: CSVETDLSYEQYF.

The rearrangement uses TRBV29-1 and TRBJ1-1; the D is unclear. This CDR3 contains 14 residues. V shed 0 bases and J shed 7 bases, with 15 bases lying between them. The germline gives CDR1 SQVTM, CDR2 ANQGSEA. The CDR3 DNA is TGCAGCGTTGAAGACTTCTTTCAGGCACATGAAGCTTTCTTT. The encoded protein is CSVEDFFQAHEAFF.

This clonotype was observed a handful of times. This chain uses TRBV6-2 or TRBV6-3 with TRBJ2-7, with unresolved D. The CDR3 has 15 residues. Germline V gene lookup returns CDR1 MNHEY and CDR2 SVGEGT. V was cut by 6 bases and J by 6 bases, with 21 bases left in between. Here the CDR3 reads CASRDATSPPAEQYV. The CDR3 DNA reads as TGTGCCAGCAGAGACGCCACCTCTCCCCCCGCCGAGCAGTACGTC.

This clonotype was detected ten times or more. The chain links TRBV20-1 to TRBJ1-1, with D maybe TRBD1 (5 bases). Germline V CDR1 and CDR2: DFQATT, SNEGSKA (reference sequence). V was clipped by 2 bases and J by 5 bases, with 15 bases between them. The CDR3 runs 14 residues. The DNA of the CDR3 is TGCAGTGCTAGACCTACAGGACGGGAGACTGAAGCTTTCTTT. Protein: CSARPTGRETEAFF.

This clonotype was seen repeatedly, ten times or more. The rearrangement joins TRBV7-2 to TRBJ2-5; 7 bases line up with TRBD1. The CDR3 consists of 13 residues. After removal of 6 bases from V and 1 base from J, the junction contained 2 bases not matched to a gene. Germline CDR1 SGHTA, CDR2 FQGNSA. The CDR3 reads CASRTGAQETQYF. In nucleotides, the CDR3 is TGTGCCAGCAGAACAGGGGCCCAAGAGACCCAGTACTTC.

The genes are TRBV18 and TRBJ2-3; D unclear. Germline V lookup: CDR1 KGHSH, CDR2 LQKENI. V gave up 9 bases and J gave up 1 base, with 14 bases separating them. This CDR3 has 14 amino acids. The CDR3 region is CASSSDLRTDTQYF. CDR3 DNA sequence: TGTGCCAGTTCCAGCGACCTCCGCACAGATACGCAGTATTTT. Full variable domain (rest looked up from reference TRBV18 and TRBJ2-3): NAGVMQNPRHLVRRRGQEARLRCSPMKGHSHVYWYRQLPEEGLKFMVYLQKENIIDESGMPKERFSAEFPKEGPSILRIQQVVRGDSAAYFCASSSDLRTDTQYFGPGTRLTVL.

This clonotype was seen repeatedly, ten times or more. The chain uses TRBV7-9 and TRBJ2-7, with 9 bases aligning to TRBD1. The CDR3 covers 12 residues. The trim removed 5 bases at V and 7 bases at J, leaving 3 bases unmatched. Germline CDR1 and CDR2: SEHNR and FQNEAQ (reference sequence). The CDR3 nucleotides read TGTGCCAGCAGCCCGGACAGGGGAGAGCAGTACTTC. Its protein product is CASSPDRGEQYF. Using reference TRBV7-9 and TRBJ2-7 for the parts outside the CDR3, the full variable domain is DTGVSQNPRHKITKRGQNVTFRCDPISEHNRLYWYRQTLGQGPEFLTYFQNEAQLEKSRLLSDRFSAERPKGSFSTLEIQRTEQGDSAMYLCASSPDRGEQYFGPGTRLTVT.